These 16 T cell receptor beta chains were all obtained from the same sample, sequenced in a study of cytomegalovirus exposure and HLA in healthy donors. The PCR ran on 60 Vbeta and 13 Jbeta primers. Assay: immunoSEQ multiplex PCR; the TCRdb copy retains only in-frame clones and omits some. Among approximately 190,000 clones listed, 81% were seen once. Sequenced material: PBMCs. The receptors here all came from a man aged 35 to 55 in good health and CMV-seropositive.

The rearrangement uses TRBV6-5 and TRBJ2-5; unclear D gene. Trimming removed 8 bases from V and 1 base from J, with 11 bases in between. The CDR3 consists of 13 residues. Germline V gives CDR1 MNHEY, CDR2 SVGAGI. Here the CDR3 DNA reads TGTGCCAGCCGACGAGGTACCCAAGAGACCCAGTACTTC. It codes for CASRRGTQETQYF.

This clone has just a few counts. The CDR3 spells CASSLDLAGGPDTQYF. The CDR3 DNA reads as TGTGCCAGCAGCTTAGACTTAGCGGGGGGCCCAGATACGCAGTATTTT. The chain links TRBV7-6 to TRBJ2-3; 10 bases align to TRBD2. The CDR3 sequence is 16 residues long. V lost 1 base to trimming and J lost 4 bases; unmatched junction nucleotides: 5. CDR1 is SGHVS and CDR2 is FNYEAQ in the germline V gene.

The V call is TRBV11-2, the J call TRBJ2-6; D is uncertain. Germline CDR1 is SGHAT and CDR2 is FQNNGV. This CDR3 region has 16 residues. Between the trimmed V and J ends, which lost 1 base and 1 base, there was a span of 8 bases. The CDR3 sequence: CASSLVSRSGANVLTF. The CDR3, as DNA: TGTGCCAGCAGCTTAGTTAGTCGGTCTGGGGCCAACGTCCTGACTTTC. The full variable domain, in which reference TRBV11-2 and TRBJ2-6 provide the parts outside the CDR3, is EAGVAQSPRYKIIEKRQSVAFWCNPISGHATLYWYQQILGQGPKLLIQFQNNGVVDDSQLPKDRFSAERLKGVDSTLKIQPAKLEDSAVYLCASSLVSRSGANVLTFGAGSRLTVL.

The chain has TRBV28 and TRBJ1-1; possibly TRBD1 for D (5 bases). This CDR3 comprises 15 residues. V was pared by 3 bases and J by 1 base, with 12 bases between. Germline CDR1 reads MDHEN; CDR2 reads SYDVKM. The CDR3 loop is CASSFPPGGNTEAFF. For the CDR3, the DNA is TGTGCCAGCAGTTTCCCCCCCGGGGGGAACACTGAAGCTTTCTTT. The variable domain in full, with the rest retrieved from reference TRBV28 and TRBJ1-1, is DVKVTQSSRYLVKRTGEKVFLECVQDMDHENMFWYRQDPGLGLRLIYFSYDVKMKEKGDIPEGYSVSREKKERFSLILESASTNQTSMYLCASSFPPGGNTEAFFGQGTRLTVV.

V usage is TRBV5-1 and J usage is TRBJ2-7; TRBD1 aligns across 7 bases. This CDR3 is built from 13 residues. Trimming removed 0 bases from V and 4 bases from J; junction bases left unmatched: 1. The germline gives CDR1 SGHRS, CDR2 YFSETQ. The CDR3 is CASSLATGYEQYF. The CDR3 DNA is TGCGCCAGCAGCTTGGCGACAGGGTACGAGCAGTACTTC.

CDR3 loop: CASSLEGTGAYEQYF. Written as DNA, the CDR3 is TGTGCCAGCAGCTTAGAGGGGACAGGGGCCTACGAGCAGTACTTC. The chain recombines TRBV11-2 with TRBJ2-7, with 10 bases identical to TRBD1. Germline CDR1 SGHAT, CDR2 FQNNGV. J lost 2 bases, V lost 0 bases, and 1 base had no gene match. The CDR3 is made up of 15 amino acids. Variable domain in full (rest from reference TRBV11-2 and TRBJ2-7): EAGVAQSPRYKIIEKRQSVAFWCNPISGHATLYWYQQILGQGPKLLIQFQNNGVVDDSQLPKDRFSAERLKGVDSTLKIQPAKLEDSAVYLCASSLEGTGAYEQYFGPGTRLTVT.

The chain uses TRBV18 and TRBJ1-5; D is unclear. Trimming took off 2 bases at V and 5 bases at J, with 10 bases between the two ends. CDR3 length: 14 residues. Germline CDR1 and CDR2: KGHSH and LQKENI. CDR3 loop: CASSPALSDQPQHF. The CDR3 coding sequence is TGTGCCAGCTCACCAGCCTTGTCGGATCAGCCCCAGCATTTT. The variable domain in full, completed from reference TRBV18 and TRBJ1-5, reads NAGVMQNPRHLVRRRGQEARLRCSPMKGHSHVYWYRQLPEEGLKFMVYLQKENIIDESGMPKERFSAEFPKEGPSILRIQQVVRGDSAAYFCASSPALSDQPQHFGDGTRLSIL.

The chain joins TRBV5-1 to TRBJ1-2; unclear D gene. The germline V gene encodes CDR1 SGHRS and CDR2 YFSETQ. There are 13 residues in the CDR3. With 4 bases removed from V and 2 bases from J, the gap between germline ends came to 9 bases. The chain's CDR3 is CASSASGNYGYTF. CDR3 coding DNA: TGCGCCAGCAGCGCCTCCGGGAACTATGGCTACACCTTC.

This clone came up a few times. This chain links TRBV2 with TRBJ1-4, with 9 bases that match TRBD1. V dropped 7 bases and J dropped 3; count of bases not matched to a gene: 9. The CDR3 totals 16 residues. Looked up from germline, CDR1 is SNHLY and CDR2 is FYNNEI. The CDR3 DNA follows: TGTGCCAGCAAAATTGACAGGGGGGGTGCTAATGAAAAACTGTTTTTT. It codes for CASKIDRGGANEKLFF.

The gene calls are TRBV29-1 and TRBJ2-7; tentatively, D is TRBD2 (6 bases). The germline CDR1 and CDR2 sequences are SQVTM and ANQGSEA. Trimming left V 4 bases short and J 3 bases short, with 10 bases between. This CDR3 has 12 residues. The CDR3 sequence: CSVAGLNYEQYF. The CDR3 region has the DNA TGCAGCGTTGCTGGACTAAACTACGAGCAGTACTTC.

The rearrangement uses TRBV6-6 and TRBJ2-7; TRBD2 matches 10 bases. V gave up 5 bases and J gave up 0 bases; unmatched junction bases: 4. This CDR3 is 15 amino acids long. Germline-derived CDR1 and CDR2 are MNHNY and SVGAGI (reference sequence). CDR3 residues: CASSDLAGASYEQYF. CDR3 nucleotide sequence: TGTGCCAGCAGTGATCTAGCGGGGGCCTCCTACGAGCAGTACTTC.

The chain employs TRBV18 and TRBJ2-7; 8 nucleotides line up with TRBD1. This CDR3 has 14 amino acids. The V gene's germline CDR1 is KGHSH and CDR2 LQKENI. Losses at the gene ends were 1 base for V and 3 bases for J; bases not matched to a gene: 2. CDR3 sequence (DNA): TGTGCCAGCTCACCACGACAGGGGTACTACGAGCAGTACTTC. It encodes CASSPRQGYYEQYF.

V is TRBV18 and J is TRBJ2-3, with 9 positions matching TRBD1. V dropped 3 bases and J dropped 3; count of bases not matched to a gene: 4. Per the germline V gene, CDR1 is KGHSH and CDR2 is LQKENI. This CDR3 comprises 15 residues. The CDR3 region has the DNA TGTGCCAGCTCACCGGGACAGGGTATGACAGATACGCAGTATTTT. Encoded protein: CASSPGQGMTDTQYF.

The chain links TRBV7-9 to TRBJ2-5, with 9 bases identical to TRBD2. Germline CDR1 and CDR2: SEHNR and FQNEAQ (reference sequence). The CDR3 runs 16 residues. V was clipped by 3 bases and J by 2 bases; unmatched bases: 7. In DNA, the CDR3 is TGTGCCAGCAGCTTGGCGACTAGCGGCCATCAAGAGACCCAGTACTTC. Its protein product is CASSLATSGHQETQYF.

This chain links TRBV7-8 with TRBJ2-4; TRBD2 aligns across 9 bases. There are 17 residues in the CDR3. Per the germline V gene, CDR1 is SGHVS and CDR2 is FQNEAQ. The V segment lost 3 bases and the J segment 1 base; nucleotides outside the gene matches: 7. The CDR3 DNA sequence: TGTGCCAGCAGCTTCTCTGGCGGGGGGGCTGCCAAAAACATTCAGTACTTC. This translates into CASSFSGGGAAKNIQYF.

The chain links TRBV2 to TRBJ2-2; 10 bases align to TRBD2. The CDR3 is 17 residues long. Looked up from germline, CDR1 is SNHLY and CDR2 is FYNNEI. Losses at the gene ends were 3 bases for V and 1 base for J; bases not matched to a gene: 5. The CDR3: CASSDPLAGGNTGELFF. The CDR3 nucleotides read TGTGCCAGCAGTGATCCCTTAGCGGGGGGGAACACCGGGGAGCTGTTTTTT.